The clone carrying this TCR beta chain was recorded at least ten times. The data were obtained in a study of early T cells in non-severe SARS-CoV-2 infection. The CDR3 has 12 residues. V gave up 3 bases and J gave up 3 bases, with 5 bases separating them. CDR1 is MNHNS, CDR2 SASEGT, per germline. In the library, individual cDNA molecules carried attached unique molecular identifiers. TCRdb called the 5' RACE reads again in MiXCR, with one record for every CDR3 protein. The sample carries under 45,000 distinct CDR3 sequences, 5% to 5.5% recorded once. This specimen was whole blood, taken at baseline. This receptor was identified in an adult who was a healthcare worker with PCR-confirmed SARS-CoV-2 infection or an uninfected control (not recorded which). The V and J genes are TRBV6-1 and TRBJ1-2, with no clear D. The chain's CDR3 is CASSDPDYGYTF. The CDR3 bases are TGTGCCAGCAGTGATCCGGACTATGGCTACACCTTC.